This TCR beta chain appears in the sequencing data of a study of breast tumors, draining lymph nodes, adjacent tissues. Study findings and constraints: Compared with lymph nodes, tumors were less diverse; compared with nontumor tissue, more. Tumor T cell lymph node origin was a supported hypothesis, not proven.

Concerning this clonotype: Antigen: not known. A much larger clone differs from this one at a single base, so this may be a read error. The CDR3 does not end in the conserved phenylalanine or tryptophan, so this is likely a read error.

Trimming cost V 9 bases and J 0 bases; bases outside gene matches: 11. Germline V CDR1 and CDR2: LNHDA, SQIVND (reference sequence). This CDR3 is 16 amino acids long. Breast cancer patients provided tissue from their axillary draining lymph nodes. From the multiplex PCR reads, TCRdb called clonotypes with MiXCR, one entry per CDR3 protein. The profile shows fewer than 140,000 distinct CDR3 sequences, more than 30% of them singletons. The sequenced material came from axillary lymph node tissue. This sequence was found in a female donor with breast cancer. Some clones in this sample may be carry-over from other donors' samples. V usage is TRBV19 and J usage is TRBJ2-1; 7 positions match TRBD1. CDR3 sequence: CARDKGAGASYNEQFS. The CDR3 nucleotides are TGTGCCAGAGATAAGGGGGCAGGTGCCTCCTACAATGAGCAGTTCTCC.